The following is a T cell receptor beta chain sequence with its context. V shed 4 bases, J shed 3 bases, and the junction held 7 bases outside the gene matches. The CDR3 covers 15 residues. From germline, CDR1 is SGHRS and CDR2 YFSETQ. The data belong to a study of cytomegalovirus exposure and HLA in healthy donors. Primers: 60 Vbeta forward and 13 Jbeta reverse. Data came from immunoSEQ multiplex PCR; TCRdb stores just in-frame clones and leaves some out. The table has over 150,000 clones, around 83% seen once. Sequencing used PBMCs. The origin of this receptor is a man aged 25-45 years in good health and CMV-seropositive. V gene TRBV5-1 combines with J gene TRBJ2-5; 9 bases are shared with TRBD1. CDR3 DNA: TGCGCCAGCAGCATCACCGGGACAGGGAAAGAGACCCAGTACTTC. Encoded protein: CASSITGTGKETQYF.